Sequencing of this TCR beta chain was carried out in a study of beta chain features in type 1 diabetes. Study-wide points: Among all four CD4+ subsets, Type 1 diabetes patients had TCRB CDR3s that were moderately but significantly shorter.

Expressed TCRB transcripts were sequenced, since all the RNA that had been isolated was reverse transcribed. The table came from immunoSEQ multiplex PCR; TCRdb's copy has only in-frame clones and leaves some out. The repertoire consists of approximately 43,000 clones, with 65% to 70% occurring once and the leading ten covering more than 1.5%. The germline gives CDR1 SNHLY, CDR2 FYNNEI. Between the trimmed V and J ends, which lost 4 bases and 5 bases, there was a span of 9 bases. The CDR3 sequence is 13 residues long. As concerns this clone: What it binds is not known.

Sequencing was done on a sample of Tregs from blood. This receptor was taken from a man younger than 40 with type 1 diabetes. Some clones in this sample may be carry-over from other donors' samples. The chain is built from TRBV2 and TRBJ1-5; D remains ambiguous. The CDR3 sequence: CASSVRVHQPQHF. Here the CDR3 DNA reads TGTGCCAGCAGTGTGCGGGTTCATCAGCCCCAGCATTTT.